Below are 5 T cell receptor beta chains sequenced from a single sample in a study of blood T cell repertoires in COVID-19. Sequencing was performed with immunoSEQ multiplex PCR; in TCRdb, only in-frame clones are kept and a portion is missing. Found here are under 150,000 clones, over 75% of them singletons; the top ten hold approximately 2.8%. Sequenced sample: peripheral blood. Every receptor here comes from a woman aged 55-70 years with active COVID-19.

The chain recombines TRBV6-2 or TRBV6-3 with TRBJ2-1; tentative D call: TRBD2 (6 bases). In germline, CDR1 is MNHEY, CDR2 SVGEGT. This CDR3 is built from 12 residues. The germline V and J ends were trimmed by 4 bases and 10 bases, with 11 bases remaining between them. CDR3 DNA: TGTGCCAGCAGTTCCTACGGACTAGAGCAGTTCTTC. It yields the protein CASSSYGLEQFF.

The gene calls are TRBV28 and TRBJ1-2; D possibly corresponds to TRBD1 (5 bases). V lost 6 bases and J lost 6, with 14 bases in between. CDR3 size: 13 residues. Germline V gives CDR1 MDHEN, CDR2 SYDVKM. CDR3 sequence: CASSTDATDGYTF. The CDR3 nucleotides are TGTGCCAGCAGCACCGACGCGACAGATGGCTACACCTTC.

The V and J genes are TRBV2 and TRBJ1-2; TRBD1 agrees at 9 bases. CDR3 length: 13 amino acids. CDR1 and CDR2 (germline): SNHLY, FYNNEI. J was trimmed by 7 bases and V by 6 bases; bases with no gene match: 6. The CDR3 loop is CASRPGQGSGYTF. Here the CDR3 DNA reads TGTGCCAGCAGGCCGGGACAGGGTTCTGGCTACACCTTC.

The chain links TRBV4-2 to TRBJ1-4; 9 nucleotides agree with TRBD1. Germline loops: CDR1 LGHNA, CDR2 YNFKEQ. The V segment lost 0 bases and the J segment 5 bases; nucleotides outside the gene matches: 4. The CDR3 runs 16 residues. DNA for the CDR3: TGTGCCAGCAGCCAAGATCGCGGACAGGGGAATGAAAAACTGTTTTTT. Encoded protein: CASSQDRGQGNEKLFF.

The chain links TRBV7-3 to TRBJ2-7, with 9 nucleotides matching TRBD1. The V segment lost 5 bases and the J segment 5 bases; nucleotides outside the gene matches: 7. Germline V gives CDR1 SGHTA, CDR2 FQGTGA. This CDR3 is 14 amino acids long. CDR3 amino acids: CASSPGTGTHEQYF. The CDR3 nucleotides are TGTGCCAGCAGCCCCGGGACAGGGACCCACGAGCAGTACTTC.